The 19 T cell receptor beta chains presented below share a single source sample, sequenced in a study of cytomegalovirus exposure and HLA in healthy donors. This PCR relied on a set of 60 Vbeta primers and 13 Jbeta primers. The data were produced by immunoSEQ multiplex PCR, yet TCRdb's version contains in-frame clones alone and is incomplete. This sample has about 98,000 clones, with approximately 77% found just once. The source material was PBMCs. Receptors originate from a male donor in good health and CMV-seropositive.

This sequence joins TRBV2 and TRBJ1-1; D remains ambiguous. Germline V gene sequence: CDR1 SNHLY, CDR2 FYNNEI. V was trimmed by 7 bases and J by 1 base, leaving 16 bases between them. The CDR3 is 15 residues long. In nucleotides, the CDR3 is TGTGCCAGCACCCCAAGAGCACCCGCGAACACTGAAGCTTTCTTT. Protein product: CASTPRAPANTEAFF.

The genes are TRBV30 and TRBJ2-7; 10 positions agree with TRBD2. CDR1 is GTSNPN and CDR2 is SVGIG in the germline V gene (reference sequence). The CDR3 sequence is 14 residues long. The trim removed 2 bases at V and 5 bases at J, leaving 6 bases unmatched. The CDR3 DNA follows: TGTGCCTGGAGTCAGGGACTAGCGCCCGACGAGCAGTACTTC. It encodes CAWSQGLAPDEQYF.

This clone was seen once. Relative to the germline gene, one junction end is altered; a read error may explain this. The rearrangement uses TRBV15 and TRBJ2-7; 10 bases agree with TRBD1. Germline V gene sequence: CDR1 LNHNV, CDR2 YYDKDF (reference sequence). The CDR3 has 15 amino acids. The CDR3 sequence is CTTSKRDRGPYEQYF. CDR3 bases: TGTACCACCAGCAAGCGGGACAGGGGACCCTACGAGCAGTACTTC.

This chain joins TRBV5-6 and TRBJ2-3, with 7 nucleotides matching TRBD2. The CDR3 covers 16 residues. The trim removed 1 base at V and 4 bases at J, leaving 9 bases unmatched. In germline, CDR1 is SGHDT, CDR2 YYEEEE. CDR3 bases: TGTGCCAGCAGCTTGAAGGGAGGGCCTTGGGCAGATACGCAGTATTTT. Translated, it gives CASSLKGGPWADTQYF.

The chain has TRBV6-6 and TRBJ1-5; 7 nucleotides align to TRBD1. CDR1 and CDR2 (germline): MNHNY, SVGAGI (reference sequence). Trimming removed 0 bases from V and 4 bases from J; junction bases left unmatched: 0. CDR3 length: 14 residues. The CDR3 sequence: CASSYSRGNQPQHF. The CDR3 DNA sequence: TGTGCCAGCAGTTACTCCAGGGGGAATCAGCCCCAGCATTTT.

The CDR3: CASSQARGNTIYF. In DNA, the CDR3 is TGTGCCAGCAGCCAAGCGCGGGGAAACACCATATATTTT. The chain has TRBV4-2 and TRBJ1-3, with D hard to call. The germline CDR1 and CDR2 sequences are LGHNA and YNFKEQ. Trimming cost V 1 base and J 4 bases, with 5 bases left between them. This CDR3 region has 13 residues.

This chain links TRBV9 with TRBJ2-3; TRBD2 aligns across 8 bases. This CDR3 spans 16 amino acids. The germline CDR1 and CDR2 sequences are SGDLS and YYNGEE. The trim removed 3 bases at V and 3 bases at J, leaving 9 bases unmatched. CDR3 sequence (DNA): TGTGCCAGCAGCGCCCGGGGGGGCGGAGTGACAGATACGCAGTATTTT. It encodes CASSARGGGVTDTQYF.

The V gene is TRBV6-6, the J gene TRBJ2-1, with 14 bases identical to TRBD2. Germline values: CDR1 MNHNY, CDR2 SVGAGI (reference sequence). V trimming: 7 bases; J trimming: 8 bases; junction bases outside the gene matches: 4. The CDR3 extends over 14 amino acids. CDR3 loop: CASTGTSGSYEQFF. Written as DNA, the CDR3 is TGTGCCAGCACCGGGACTAGCGGGAGCTATGAGCAGTTCTTC.

This chain links TRBV28 with TRBJ1-1; a possible D gene is TRBD1 (6 bases). The CDR3 is made up of 14 amino acids. V lost 5 bases and J 3 bases, leaving 13 bases between the germline ends. CDR1 MDHEN and CDR2 SYDVKM come from the germline V gene. The CDR3 nucleotides are TGTGCCAGCAGTCCTCACGCAGGGGACACTGAAGCTTTCTTT. Protein: CASSPHAGDTEAFF.

The chain links TRBV5-1 to TRBJ2-5, with 13 positions matching TRBD2. V gave up 2 bases and J gave up 5 bases; unmatched junction bases: 3. Germline-derived CDR1 and CDR2 are SGHRS and YFSETQ. This CDR3 has 15 residues. The DNA of the CDR3 is TGCGCCAGCAGCTTACCGACTAGCGGGAGGGAGACCCAGTACTTC. This translates into CASSLPTSGRETQYF. The entire variable domain, with the rest obtained from reference TRBV5-1 and TRBJ2-5, is as follows: KAGVTQTPRYLIKTRGQQVTLSCSPISGHRSVSWYQQTPGQGLQFLFEYFSETQRNKGNFPGRFSGRQFSNSRSEMNVSTLELGDSALYLCASSLPTSGRETQYFGPGTRLLVL.

The genes are TRBV5-6 and TRBJ1-3; D uncertain. The germline V gene encodes CDR1 SGHDT and CDR2 YYEEEE. V lost 2 bases and J 2 bases, leaving 11 bases between the germline ends. CDR3 length: 15 amino acids. As DNA, the CDR3 is TGTGCCAGCAGCTTAATCGGAGAAGCTGGAAACACCATATATTTT. Protein sequence: CASSLIGEAGNTIYF.

The V call is TRBV5-1, the J call TRBJ2-2; D gene uncertain. The ends were cut back, 2 bases at V and 6 bases at J, with 14 bases in the middle. Germline assignment: CDR1 SGHRS and CDR2 YFSETQ. The CDR3 runs 15 residues. The CDR3 nucleotides read TGCGCCAGCAGCTTTTCTACTACCGAAGCCGGGGAGCTGTTTTTT. Its protein product is CASSFSTTEAGELFF.

The CDR3 nucleotides read TGTGCCATCAGCACGGACAGGGGGCGGAATGAAGCTTTCTTT. As protein: CAISTDRGRNEAFF. The chain combines TRBV10-3 with TRBJ1-1; 11 bases match TRBD1. J gave up 7 bases and V 6 bases, and 7 bases lay outside the gene matches. Germline V CDR1 and CDR2: ENHRY, SYGVKD. This CDR3 comprises 14 residues.

This clone was detected only once. The V call is TRBV5-6, the J call TRBJ1-4; weak D call: TRBD1 (6 bases). V lost 0 bases, J lost 3 bases, and 12 bases lay in between. The CDR3 sequence is 16 residues long. From germline, CDR1 is SGHDT and CDR2 YYEEEE. The CDR3 is CASSLVGGNSNEKLFF. The CDR3 DNA follows: TGTGCCAGCAGCTTGGTAGGGGGAAATTCTAATGAAAAACTGTTTTTT. Variable domain in full (rest from reference TRBV5-6 and TRBJ1-4): DAGVTQSPTHLIKTRGQQVTLRCSPKSGHDTVSWYQQALGQGPQFIFQYYEEEERQRGNFPDRFSGHQFPNYSSELNVNALLLGDSALYLCASSLVGGNSNEKLFFGSGTQLSVL.

V is TRBV6-5 and J is TRBJ2-3; 7 nucleotides align to TRBD1. The CDR3 consists of 15 residues. Germline lookup yields CDR1 MNHEY and CDR2 SVGAGI. J was trimmed by 0 bases and V by 6 bases; bases with no gene match: 6. CDR3 region: CASSPWDSSTDTQYF. CDR3 sequence (DNA): TGTGCCAGCAGCCCGTGGGACAGCAGCACAGATACGCAGTATTTT.

This chain links TRBV7-2 with TRBJ2-1; a weak D match, TRBD1 (6 bases). The ends were cut back, 5 bases at V and 2 bases at J, with 13 bases in the middle. Germline CDR1 SGHTA, CDR2 FQGNSA. The CDR3 contains 15 residues. This CDR3 is CASSTTGITYNEQFF. DNA of the CDR3: TGTGCCAGCAGCACAACAGGGATTACCTACAATGAGCAGTTCTTC.

The V call is TRBV9, the J call TRBJ2-5, with D tentatively TRBD1 (5 bases). Trimming removed 4 bases from V and 0 bases from J, with 10 bases in between. Germline CDR1 is SGDLS and CDR2 is YYNGEE. The CDR3 is 14 residues long. The CDR3, as DNA: TGTGCCAGCAGCCGAGGACAAGACCAAGAGACCCAGTACTTC. Encoded protein: CASSRGQDQETQYF.

The CDR3 DNA reads TGCGCCAGCAGCTCGGGACTAGCGGGAGGATGGGACATTCAGTACTTC. It codes for CASSSGLAGGWDIQYF. The V gene is TRBV5-1, the J gene TRBJ2-4; 15 bases line up with TRBD2. There are 16 residues in the CDR3. Germline loops: CDR1 SGHRS, CDR2 YFSETQ. Trimming took 3 bases from V and 8 from J; bases not matched to a gene: 6. Supplemented by reference TRBV5-1 and TRBJ2-4, the full variable domain reads KAGVTQTPRYLIKTRGQQVTLSCSPISGHRSVSWYQQTPGQGLQFLFEYFSETQRNKGNFPGRFSGRQFSNSRSEMNVSTLELGDSALYLCASSSGLAGGWDIQYFGAGTRLSVL.

CDR3 in amino acids: CASSPRGSRSEETQYF. CDR3 sequence (DNA): TGTGCCAGTAGCCCTAGGGGGAGCAGGAGCGAAGAGACCCAGTACTTC. V gene TRBV19 combines with J gene TRBJ2-5; D is perhaps TRBD1 (6 bases). V dropped 6 bases and J dropped 3 bases, with 20 bases sitting between them. The CDR3 loop spans 16 amino acids. Germline CDR1 is LNHDA and CDR2 is SQIVND (reference sequence).